Listed below are T cell receptor beta chains from one sample, sequenced in a study of T-cell memory formation after mild COVID-19. TCRdb used MiXCR to reprocess the 5' RACE reads, holding one entry per CDR3 protein. The sample lists roughly 170,000 distinct CDR3 sequences; about a fifth were seen once. The sequenced material came from PBMCs or a T cell subset sorted from them (not recorded which). The receptors here all came from a young man who had mild COVID-19 (a few samples of this study predate the infection). Cell type and time point are not known. CDR3s include the opening cysteine and the closing phenylalanine or tryptophan. The order of the fields is J gene, D gene, V gene, clone size, CDR3 DNA, CDR3 protein. D genes are given only for firm matches. Expanded clones get a size class; other rows say once, few or many, or leave the size out.

>TRBJ2-5|-|TRBV6-5|-
TGTGCCAGCAGTCGGACATCCCAAGAGACCCAGTACTTC
CASSRTSQETQYF
>TRBJ1-2|-|TRBV20-1|few
TGCAGTGCTAGAGATCCCCGGGAGGACTATGGCTACACCTTC
CSARDPREDYGYTF
>TRBJ2-3|-|TRBV19|few
TGTGCCAGTAGTATAACAGGGTCCGGCACAGATACGCAGTATTTT
CASSITGSGTDTQYF
>TRBJ1-5|-|TRBV7-2|few
TGTGCCAGCAGCTCCGCGGGGGGTCACAATCAGCCCCAGCATTTT
CASSSAGGHNQPQHF
>TRBJ2-5|TRBD1|TRBV6-2/TRBV6-3|few
TGTGCCAGCAGGCGCGGACAGGGCGCGACCCAGTACTTC
CASRRGQGATQYF
>TRBJ2-1|TRBD2|TRBV14|many
TGTGCCAGCAGCAGGCGGGACTACCTAATCTTC
CASSRRDYLIF
>TRBJ2-1|TRBD2|TRBV2|-
TGTGCCAGCCGGAGCGGGGCCTATGAGCAGTTCTTC
CASRSGAYEQFF
>TRBJ2-2|-|TRBV2|few
TGTGCCAGCAGAAAGGATCCCACCGGGGAGCTGTTTTTT
CASRKDPTGELFF
>TRBJ1-1|-|TRBV7-9|-
TGTGCCAGCAGCCCCTTAGTGGCTGAAGCTTTCTTT
CASSPLVAEAFF
>TRBJ2-2|-|TRBV7-9|few
TGTGCCAGCAGCTTTGTGGGCGAAGGGGAGCTGTTTTTT
CASSFVGEGELFF
>TRBJ1-2|-|TRBV12-3/TRBV12-4|many
TGTGCCAGCAGTTTAGGGAACTATGGCTACACCTTC
CASSLGNYGYTF
>TRBJ1-4|-|TRBV3-1|-
TGTGCCAGCAGCCCGCGGAGGGGGTTCGGAGAAAAACTGTTTTTT
CASSPRRGFGEKLFF
>TRBJ2-5|-|TRBV18|few
TGTGCCAGCTCACCGCCAGGGGAGGATACCCAGTACTTC
CASSPPGEDTQYF
>TRBJ2-2|-|TRBV24-1|few
TGTGCCACCAGTGATTTCCCAGGGACCACCGGGGAGCTGTTTTTT
CATSDFPGTTGELFF
>TRBJ2-1|TRBD1|TRBV5-1|few
TGCGCCAGCAGCAGGGGACAGGGGTGGTCCTACAATGAGCAGTTCTTC
CASSRGQGWSYNEQFF
>TRBJ2-5|-|TRBV7-2|few
TGTGCCAGCAGCTTGTCACAGACGCAAGAGACCCAGTACTTC
CASSLSQTQETQYF
>TRBJ1-1|TRBD1|TRBV12-3/TRBV12-4|medium-sized
TGTGCCAGCAGTTTTCTTAGGGGCGGGACAGGGGATCTCGTGAACACTGAAGCTTTCTTT
CASSFLRGGTGDLVNTEAFF
>TRBJ2-3|TRBD2|TRBV12-3/TRBV12-4|few
TGTGCCAGCAGTTCCGGACTAGCGGGGGCAGATACGCAGTATTTT
CASSSGLAGADTQYF
>TRBJ1-2|-|TRBV20-1|-
TGCAGTGCCCCGGGAGTGAACTATGGCTACACCTTC
CSAPGVNYGYTF
>TRBJ1-1|-|TRBV7-2|few
TGTGCCAGCAGCCAAGGACCGCTGAACACTGAAGCTTTCTTT
CASSQGPLNTEAFF
>TRBJ2-3|-|TRBV11-3|-
TGTGCCAGCAGCTTAGTTACGGGGAGCTACACAGATACGCAGTATTTT
CASSLVTGSYTDTQYF
>TRBJ2-5|-|TRBV9|many
TGTGCCAGCAGCGTAGGACGGAGACAAGAGACCCAGTACTTC
CASSVGRRQETQYF
>TRBJ1-5|-|TRBV20-1|-
TGCAGTGCTGGCGGGTCTTTTTATAGCAATCAGCCCCAGCATTTT
CSAGGSFYSNQPQHF
>TRBJ2-7|-|TRBV4-1|-
TGCGCCAGCAGCCTGCGGACATCCTACTACGAGCAGTACTTC
CASSLRTSYYEQYF
>TRBJ2-1|-|TRBV4-2|few
TGTGCCAGCAGCCAAGGCAGGGGGGACTACAATGAGCAGTTCTTC
CASSQGRGDYNEQFF
>TRBJ2-5|-|TRBV28|many
TGTGCCAGCAGTTTGAGACGAGAGACCCAGTACTTC
CASSLRRETQYF
>TRBJ2-3|TRBD1|TRBV12-3/TRBV12-4|-
TGTGCCAGCAGTGCGGGACAGGGGGCTTCTTGGGATACGCAGTATTTT
CASSAGQGASWDTQYF
>TRBJ2-7|-|TRBV7-9|-
TGTGCCAGCAGCCTGCGCGGGGCAGGGCTAAGGGGAGAGCAGTACTTC
CASSLRGAGLRGEQYF
>TRBJ2-6|-|TRBV12-3/TRBV12-4|few
TGTGCCAGCAGCCCCTGGGATGGGGCCAACGTCCTGACTTTC
CASSPWDGANVLTF
>TRBJ1-2|-|TRBV7-2|few
TGTGCCAGCAGCAAGGACAGAGACTATGGCTACACCTTC
CASSKDRDYGYTF
>TRBJ1-4|-|TRBV29-1|few
TGCAGCGTTGGGGGGGCTGCTGGTAATGAAAAACTGTTTTTT
CSVGGAAGNEKLFF
>TRBJ1-1|-|TRBV14|-
TGTGCCAGCAGCCAAGGAGGTAGAAGCGCGAAAGCTTTCTTT
CASSQGGRSAKAFF
>TRBJ2-3|TRBD2|TRBV11-2|-
TGTGCCAGCAGCCCTAGCGGGGTCACAGATACGCAGTATTTT
CASSPSGVTDTQYF
>TRBJ1-2|TRBD1|TRBV2|many
TGTGCCAGCAGTGAAAGAGGGGGCGATGGCTACACCTTC
CASSERGGDGYTF
>TRBJ2-7|-|TRBV18|few
TGTGCCAGCTCTCCGGGACCCCGGTACGAGCAGTACTTC
CASSPGPRYEQYF
>TRBJ2-3|TRBD1|TRBV7-9|-
TGTGCCAGCACCCGGTCGTCAGGGGGTGAAGGGACAGATACGCAGTATTTT
CASTRSSGGEGTDTQYF
>TRBJ2-5|TRBD1|TRBV5-1|-
TGCGCCAGCAGCTTGACCCTAGCGAACAGGGGGGAGACCCAGTACTTC
CASSLTLANRGETQYF
>TRBJ2-5|-|TRBV4-3|few
TGCGCCAGCGGGGGGGGGCTCGGTGAGACCCAGTACTTC
CASGGGLGETQYF
>TRBJ1-2|-|TRBV20-1|few
TGCAGTGCTAGAGTAGTCTTAAATGGCTACACCTTC
CSARVVLNGYTF
>TRBJ1-2|-|TRBV7-2|-
TGTGCCAGCAGCTTATATCGGGGGGCGGGCTATGGCTACACCTTC
CASSLYRGAGYGYTF
>TRBJ2-1|-|TRBV10-1|-
TGCGCCAGCAGTGAGTCGAGGGAGCAGTTCTTC
CASSESREQFF
>TRBJ2-5|TRBD1|TRBV6-5|few
TGTGCCAGCAGTTACCTGACAGGGCTTGAGACCCAGTACTTC
CASSYLTGLETQYF
>TRBJ2-1|TRBD2|TRBV5-6|-
TGTGCCAGCAGGTCTAGCGGGGGGGCCTGGGAGCAGTTCTTC
CASRSSGGAWEQFF
>TRBJ1-5|-|TRBV2|many
TGTGCCAGCACGGGAAGCATTAGCAATCAGCCCCAGCATTTT
CASTGSISNQPQHF
>TRBJ1-1|TRBD1|TRBV7-3|few
TGTGCCAGCAGCCCACAGGGGGCGTACACTGAAGCTTTCTTT
CASSPQGAYTEAFF
>TRBJ1-2|-|TRBV5-1|-
TGCGCCAGCAGCTTGGAGGTGGCAGCCTGGGGCTACACCTTC
CASSLEVAAWGYTF
>TRBJ2-3|-|TRBV10-3|many
TGTGCCATCAGTGATTTTAGGGGAGATACGCAGTATTTT
CAISDFRGDTQYF
>TRBJ1-2|-|TRBV9|-
TGTGCCAGCGGCCACAGGGAGAACTATGGCTACACCTTC
CASGHRENYGYTF
>TRBJ1-1|TRBD1|TRBV6-2/TRBV6-3|-
TGTGCCAGCAGTTACCAAGACAGGGGGACGAACACTGAAGCTTTCTTT
CASSYQDRGTNTEAFF
>TRBJ2-7|-|TRBV6-2/TRBV6-3|-
TGTGCCAGCAGTACATACTACGAGCAGTACTTC
CASSTYYEQYF
>TRBJ1-1|-|TRBV7-2|-
TGTGCCAGCAGCTTAGTCTCTGGACTTTACACTGAAGCTTTCTTT
CASSLVSGLYTEAFF
>TRBJ2-6|-|TRBV15|-
TGTGCCACCAGCAGCTCGTTCTCTGGGGCCAACGTCCTGACTTTC
CATSSSFSGANVLTF
>TRBJ2-3|-|TRBV27|-
TGTGCCAGCAGTAAACAGACGGGCACAGATACGCAGTATTTT
CASSKQTGTDTQYF
>TRBJ2-5|-|TRBV29-1|-
TGCAGCGCCGGCACGTCAGGGCAGCAAGAGACCCAGTACTTC
CSAGTSGQQETQYF